One sample yielded the 15 T cell receptor beta chains listed below, sequenced in a study of cytomegalovirus exposure and HLA in healthy donors. The method was immunoSEQ multiplex PCR; TCRdb's version includes in-frame clones alone and lacks a portion of them. Among 140,000 or so clones listed, over 80% were seen once. The sequenced sample was PBMCs. The receptor set was obtained from a woman aged 30 to 39 in good health and CMV-seropositive.

V usage is TRBV5-8 and J usage is TRBJ1-2; D might be TRBD1 (5 bases). V lost 3 bases, J lost 5 bases, and 17 bases lay in between. From germline, CDR1 is SGHTS and CDR2 YDEGEE. This CDR3 contains 15 residues. The DNA for the CDR3 is TGTGCCAGCAGCTCCCTCTTGCCCAGGGCTTATGGCTACACCTTC. The encoded protein is CASSSLLPRAYGYTF.

The V and J genes are TRBV6-7 and TRBJ2-2; tentative D call: TRBD2 (7 bases). TRBV6-7 is an ORF, with its function uncertain. Deletions cut 0 bases from V and 6 bases from J, with 20 bases between. The CDR3 runs 18 residues. CDR3 sequence: CASSYSNRGGAVSGELFF. The CDR3 region has the DNA TGTGCCAGCAGTTACTCGAATCGAGGGGGGGCAGTGTCCGGGGAGCTGTTTTTT.

The chain combines TRBV5-4 with TRBJ2-5; 7 nucleotides line up with TRBD1. This CDR3 is 13 amino acids long. Germline assignment: CDR1 SGHNT and CDR2 YYREEE (reference sequence). V shed 6 bases, J shed 10 bases, and the junction held 12 bases outside the gene matches. The CDR3 DNA sequence: TGTGCCAGCAACTCAGGACAGGAGAGGATCCAGTACTTC. This sequence encodes CASNSGQERIQYF.

The J gene is TRBJ2-5, the V gene TRBV28, with TRBD1 matching 7 bases. This CDR3 has 15 residues. Germline V gene data show CDR1 as MDHEN and CDR2 as SYDVKM. The trim removed 3 bases at V and 1 base at J, leaving 5 bases unmatched. DNA for the CDR3: TGTGCCAGCAGTTTTGATCGGACAGGCCAAGAGACCCAGTACTTC. Encoded protein: CASSFDRTGQETQYF.

This sequence joins TRBV14 and TRBJ2-1; 8 nucleotides agree with TRBD2. The germline gives CDR1 SGHDN, CDR2 FVKESK. The CDR3 is 16 amino acids. V lost 1 base and J lost 4; bases outside the gene matches: 6. Written as DNA, the CDR3 is TGTGCCAGCAGCCAAGGTAGTCTAGCGGGTTACAATGAGCAGTTCTTC. It translates to CASSQGSLAGYNEQFF. The entire variable domain, with the rest obtained from reference TRBV14 and TRBJ2-1, is as follows: EAGVTQFPSHSVIEKGQTVTLRCDPISGHDNLYWYRRVMGKEIKFLLHFVKESKQDESGMPNNRFLAERTGGTYSTLKVQPAELEDSGVYFCASSQGSLAGYNEQFFGPGTRLTVL.

This chain connects TRBV5-8 to TRBJ1-5; the D is unclear. This CDR3 is 15 amino acids long. Trimming removed 0 bases at V and 1 base at J, with 8 bases between. Per the germline V gene, CDR1 is SGHTS and CDR2 is YDEGEE. The CDR3 nucleotides are TGTGCCAGCAGCTTGGGGGCAGCCAGCAATCAGCCCCAGCATTTT. Translating gives CASSLGAASNQPQHF.

The chain has TRBV29-1 and TRBJ2-3; TRBD2 matches 10 bases. V lost 7 bases and J lost 0; bases outside the gene matches: 4. This CDR3 is built from 14 residues. CDR1 SQVTM and CDR2 ANQGSEA come from the germline V gene. CDR3 residues: CSGGTSASTDTQYF. In DNA form, the CDR3 reads TGCAGCGGGGGGACTAGCGCAAGCACAGATACGCAGTATTTT.

V and J are TRBV10-2 and TRBJ1-5; D possibly corresponds to TRBD1 (6 bases). This CDR3 contains 14 residues. V was pared by 7 bases and J by 6 bases, with 16 bases between. Per germline, CDR1 WSHSY and CDR2 SAAADI. The CDR3 bases are TGCGCCAGCAATGGAATAGGGGGAATTCAGCCCCAGCATTTT. This codes for CASNGIGGIQPQHF.

V usage is TRBV2 and J usage is TRBJ2-1; maybe TRBD1 (5 bases). This CDR3 has 13 residues. Germline V CDR1 and CDR2: SNHLY, FYNNEI. V was shortened by 4 bases and J by 2 bases, with 6 bases between the two germline ends. DNA for the CDR3: TGTGCCAGCAGTGCAGGGACCTACAATGAGCAGTTCTTC. Protein product: CASSAGTYNEQFF. Using reference TRBV2 and TRBJ2-1 for the parts outside the CDR3, the full variable domain is EPEVTQTPSHQVTQMGQEVILRCVPISNHLYFYWYRQILGQKVEFLVSFYNNEISEKSEIFDDQFSVERPDGSNFTLKIRSTKLEDSAMYFCASSAGTYNEQFFGPGTRLTVL.

The chain recombines TRBV9 with TRBJ1-2; TRBD1 matches 9 bases. V shed 3 bases, J shed 5 bases, and the junction held 5 bases outside the gene matches. CDR3 length equals 14 residues. Germline V gives CDR1 SGDLS, CDR2 YYNGEE. The CDR3 DNA sequence: TGTGCCAGCAGCGCCCACGGGACAGGGTATGGCTACACCTTC. As protein: CASSAHGTGYGYTF.

This clone was observed once. The rearrangement links TRBV28 to TRBJ1-4, with 7 bases identical to TRBD1. Per germline, CDR1 MDHEN and CDR2 SYDVKM. This CDR3 contains 14 residues. Unmatched junction bases numbered 4, after V lost 5 bases and J lost 4 bases. The CDR3 bases are TGTGCCAGCAGTACAGGGGCCAATAATGAAAAACTGTTTTTT. Translation: CASSTGANNEKLFF.

V is TRBV28 and J is TRBJ2-7; 9 bases fit TRBD1. The CDR3 consists of 16 residues. With 10 bases clipped from V and 1 base from J, the junction kept 14 bases outside the gene matches. In germline, CDR1 is MDHEN, CDR2 SYDVKM. CDR3 DNA sequence: TGTGCCACCACACATCCCCTGGGACAGGGTTCCTACGAGCAGTACTTC. Encoded protein: CATTHPLGQGSYEQYF. Variable domain in full (rest from reference TRBV28 and TRBJ2-7): DVKVTQSSRYLVKRTGEKVFLECVQDMDHENMFWYRQDPGLGLRLIYFSYDVKMKEKGDIPEGYSVSREKKERFSLILESASTNQTSMYLCATTHPLGQGSYEQYFGPGTRLTVT.

The chain links TRBV5-1 to TRBJ1-1, with D perhaps matching TRBD1 (6 bases). The V gene's germline CDR1 is SGHRS and CDR2 YFSETQ. There are 13 residues in the CDR3. V was cut by 4 bases and J by 4 bases, with 11 bases left in between. The CDR3 region is CASSETGSTEAFF. Here the CDR3 DNA reads TGCGCCAGCAGCGAAACAGGGTCCACTGAAGCTTTCTTT.

J is TRBJ2-7 and V is TRBV16, with 9 bases fitting TRBD1. Trimming removed 2 bases from V and 5 bases from J; junction bases left unmatched: 7. The CDR3 is 15 amino acids. Looked up from germline, CDR1 is KGHSY and CDR2 is FQNENV. CDR3 DNA: TGTGCCAGCAGCCAAGTGGGGGACAGGGCCCACGAGCAGTACTTC. It encodes CASSQVGDRAHEQYF.

V is TRBV9 and J is TRBJ1-3, with a weak D call TRBD1 (6 bases). Germline CDR1 and CDR2: SGDLS and YYNGEE. This CDR3 spans 15 amino acids. Trimming cost V 2 bases and J 2 bases, with 11 bases left between them. The CDR3 DNA follows: TGTGCCAGCAGCGTGACGGGGGGCACTGGAAACACCATATATTTT. It specifies CASSVTGGTGNTIYF.